This TCR beta chain was captured in a study of shared clonotypes between healthy human individuals. Each donor was a Caucasian adult residing in Nashville, Tennessee. Method: immunoSEQ multiplex PCR; TCRdb's copy keeps in-frame clones and lacks some. In the table there are around 990,000 clones, approximately 75% of which are singletons. Sequencing was performed on memory CD4+ T cells from PBMCs. The subset: CD45RA-negative fraction. This clonotype originated in a man between 18 and 29 years old in good health. Some clones in this sample may be carry-over from other donors' samples.

The CDR3 loop reads CASSLAATGFTGELFF. The CDR3 DNA sequence: TGTGCCAGCAGCTTAGCCGCGACAGGGTTCACCGGGGAGCTGTTTTTT. This sequence joins TRBV7-2 and TRBJ2-2; 7 nucleotides match TRBD1. In germline, CDR1 is SGHTA, CDR2 FQGNSA. This CDR3 is built from 16 residues. V trimming: 0 bases; J trimming: 4 bases; junction bases outside the gene matches: 5.